This T cell receptor (beta chain) was documented in a study of blood T cell repertoires in COVID-19. Enrollment of patients from Seattle took place during active infection, with longitudinal follow-up. TCRdb's table, derived via immunoSEQ multiplex PCR, lists solely in-frame clones and lacks some. The sample includes around 71,000 clones, about 80% seen only once; the top ten take less than 8%. Trimming pared 5 bases from V and 4 bases from J, leaving 15 bases between. The CDR3 contains 15 residues. CDR1 and CDR2 (germline): MDHEN, SYDVKM. This receptor was identified in a man aged 25 to 40 with COVID-19, enrolled during active disease. V and J are TRBV28 and TRBJ1-5; D gene ambiguous. The sequencing sample was made of peripheral blood. Here the CDR3 reads CASSPLAGLNQPQHF. CDR3 in DNA: TGTGCCAGCAGTCCCCTGGCAGGCTTAAATCAGCCCCAGCATTTT.